These 16 T cell receptor beta chains were sequenced from one sample in a study of Graves' ophthalmopathy and Graves' hyperthyroidism. Amplification from RNA transcripts yielded the TCR beta CDR3 regions. HTBI primers served in a first-round RT-PCR, which a second-round multiplex PCR followed. TCRdb independently ran MiXCR on the multiplex PCR reads; one entry per CDR3 protein. The data contain almost 400,000 distinct CDR3 sequences, approximately 16% of them seen just once; the ten biggest clones take up about 1.6%. The material sequenced was peripheral blood. The receptors come from a young woman with Graves' ophthalmopathy.

The rearrangement links TRBV28 to TRBJ1-5; D unresolved. Germline V gives CDR1 MDHEN, CDR2 SYDVKM. The CDR3 length is 11 residues. V was cut by 5 bases and J by 5 bases, with 4 bases left in between. DNA for the CDR3: TGTGCCAGCAGTGGGGATCAGCCCCAGCATTTT. Its protein is CASSGDQPQHF. The whole variable domain, remainder taken from reference TRBV28 and TRBJ1-5, is DVKVTQSSRYLVKRTGEKVFLECVQDMDHENMFWYRQDPGLGLRLIYFSYDVKMKEKGDIPEGYSVSREKKERFSLILESASTNQTSMYLCASSGDQPQHFGDGTRLSIL.

This clonotype has at least ten counts. The V and J genes are TRBV12-3 or TRBV12-4 and TRBJ2-2; D ambiguous. The CDR3 spans 12 residues. Trimming cost V 3 bases and J 7 bases, with 6 bases left between them. Here the CDR3 reads CASSFSYGELFF. CDR3 coding DNA: TGTGCCAGCAGTTTCAGTTACGGGGAGCTGTTTTTT.

This clonotype was found many times. The chain recombines TRBV3-1 with TRBJ1-3; D not resolved. Germline V gene lookup returns CDR1 LGHDT and CDR2 YNNKEL (reference sequence). V lost 1 base and J 4 bases, leaving 11 bases between the germline ends. The CDR3 is made up of 15 amino acids. CDR3 in DNA: TGTGCCAGCAGCCAAGCCGGGCTAGGGGGAAACACCATATATTTT. Protein sequence: CASSQAGLGGNTIYF.

At least ten counts were recorded for this clonotype. This chain joins TRBV7-2 and TRBJ2-7, with 11 bases lining up with TRBD2. V lost 2 bases to trimming and J lost 3 bases; unmatched junction nucleotides: 3. Germline V gene data show CDR1 as SGHTA and CDR2 as FQGNSA. The CDR3 has 15 residues. The CDR3 region has the DNA TGTGCCAGCAGCTTACCGGGACTAGCGGTCTACGAGCAGTACTTC. Translation: CASSLPGLAVYEQYF.

This clonotype appeared many times. The V and J genes are TRBV15 and TRBJ1-5; the D is unclear. The germline gives CDR1 LNHNV, CDR2 YYDKDF (reference sequence). The CDR3 runs to 13 residues. The ends were cut back, 0 bases at V and 8 bases at J, with 8 bases in the middle. The CDR3 coding sequence is TGTGCCACCAGCAGAGATAAAATTAAGCCCCAGCATTTT. Its translation: CATSRDKIKPQHF.

This clonotype was seen just once. The rearrangement joins TRBV6-1 to TRBJ2-2, with D tentatively TRBD2 (6 bases). The V end was cut by 6 bases, the J end by 2 bases, with 19 bases between. Germline V lookup: CDR1 MNHNS, CDR2 SASEGT. The CDR3 contains 17 residues. CDR3 nucleotides: TGTGCCAGCAGGCCCCCCAGGGCTAGCGAAAACACCGGGGAGCTGTTTTTT. Encoded protein: CASRPPRASENTGELFF.

This clonotype was recorded many times. The chain employs TRBV6-4 and TRBJ2-2; D remains unclear. Germline CDR1 and CDR2: MRHNA and SNTAGT. V was shortened by 2 bases and J by 2 bases, with 12 bases between the two germline ends. This CDR3 contains 16 residues. The CDR3 DNA follows: TGTGCCAGCAGTGACGATACCAGACGTAACACCGGGGAGCTGTTTTTT. This codes for CASSDDTRRNTGELFF.

The V call is TRBV6-1, the J call TRBJ1-3; no reliable D call. The CDR3 totals 13 residues. V shed 7 bases and J shed 4 bases, with 11 bases lying between them. The germline gives CDR1 MNHNS, CDR2 SASEGT. CDR3 bases: TGTGCCAGCATGGTCGGGGTCGGAAACACCATATATTTT. This gives the protein CASMVGVGNTIYF.

The chain links TRBV12-3 or TRBV12-4 to TRBJ1-1; the D is unclear. Trimming left V 2 bases short and J 1 base short, with 8 bases between. The CDR3 totals 14 residues. The CDR3 sequence: CASSLNNENTEAFF. CDR3 nucleotides: TGTGCCAGCAGTTTAAACAACGAGAACACTGAAGCTTTCTTT.

The chain uses TRBV10-3 and TRBJ2-5, with D possibly matching TRBD2 (7 bases). V was shortened by 10 bases and J by 2 bases, with 14 bases between the two germline ends. The germline V gene has CDR1 ENHRY and CDR2 SYGVKD. The CDR3 totals 13 residues. DNA for the CDR3: TGTGCCACGAACAGGGAGGGGCAAGAGACCCAGTACTTC. Translating it yields CATNREGQETQYF.

Only a few counts were recorded for this clonotype. The chain combines TRBV12-3 or TRBV12-4 with TRBJ2-5, with 8 bases that match TRBD1. The CDR3 spans 16 residues. Germline trimming cut 4 bases from V and 1 base from J; bases unmatched to any gene: 8. The DNA of the CDR3 is TGTGCCAGCAGTTCTCCAGGGGGCATCCTCCAAGAGACCCAGTACTTC. Encoded protein: CASSSPGGILQETQYF.

The sample holds many counts of this clonotype. This chain connects TRBV6-2 or TRBV6-3 to TRBJ1-5; D remains ambiguous. Germline CDR1 reads MNHEY; CDR2 reads SVGEGT. The CDR3 sequence is 14 residues long. V was pared by 4 bases and J by 4 bases, with 11 bases between. The CDR3 bases are TGTGCCAGCAGTTCAATCGTGGGAAATCAGCCCCAGCATTTT. This sequence encodes CASSSIVGNQPQHF.

This clonotype occurred a few times. The V and J genes are TRBV11-2 and TRBJ2-7; 13 bases agree with TRBD2. V gave up 5 bases and J gave up 3 bases; unmatched junction bases: 7. CDR3 length: 16 residues. The V gene's germline CDR1 is SGHAT and CDR2 FQNNGV. The CDR3 region is CASSLRLAGGVYEQYF. The CDR3 DNA sequence: TGTGCCAGCAGCCTCCGACTAGCGGGGGGTGTCTACGAGCAGTACTTC. Looking up the rest from reference TRBV11-2 and TRBJ2-7 gives the full variable domain: EAGVAQSPRYKIIEKRQSVAFWCNPISGHATLYWYQQILGQGPKLLIQFQNNGVVDDSQLPKDRFSAERLKGVDSTLKIQPAKLEDSAVYLCASSLRLAGGVYEQYFGPGTRLTVT.

This clonotype was recorded many times. The genes are TRBV6-5 and TRBJ2-7, with D perhaps assigned TRBD1 or TRBD2 (5 bases each). This CDR3 comprises 13 residues. Germline loops: CDR1 MNHEY, CDR2 SVGAGI. Trimming removed 0 bases at V and 6 bases at J, with 9 bases between. The CDR3 nucleotides read TGTGCCAGCAGTTACTCGGGGGTTCGCGAGCAGTACTTC. Amino acid sequence: CASSYSGVREQYF.

This clonotype was recorded many times. The chain has TRBV6-2 or TRBV6-3 and TRBJ2-2, with 13 bases matching TRBD2. J lost 9 bases, V lost 2 bases, and 3 bases had no gene match. Looked up from germline, CDR1 is MNHEY and CDR2 is SVGEGT. The CDR3 spans 15 residues. CDR3 sequence: CASSYPGLAGRELFF. Here the CDR3 DNA reads TGTGCCAGCAGTTACCCGGGACTAGCGGGGAGGGAGCTGTTTTTT.

The V call is TRBV6-5, the J call TRBJ2-7; D not resolved. Deletions cut 5 bases from V and 3 bases from J, with 11 bases between. The CDR3 has 13 amino acids. The V gene's germline CDR1 is MNHEY and CDR2 SVGAGI. CDR3 nucleotide sequence: TGTGCCAGCAGTAACCTCGACAACTACGAGCAGTACTTC. It yields the protein CASSNLDNYEQYF.